This TCR beta chain was documented in a study of control samples from healthy donors and cancer patients. This CDR3 is 15 amino acids long. The V end was cut by 4 bases, the J end by 4 bases, with 14 bases between. The germline gives CDR1 SGHDT, CDR2 YYEEEE. The repertoire was sequenced with immunoSEQ multiplex PCR; TCRdb's copy has only in-frame clones and lacks some. Seen here are 100,000 to 150,000 clones, almost 95% observed once, and the top ten hold 0.58%. The sequencing input was PBMCs. The chain is built from TRBV5-6 and TRBJ2-2; possible D gene TRBD2, 5 bases. The source is a man older than 75 with head and neck cancer. CDR3 loop: CASSERESGTGELFF. In DNA form, the CDR3 reads TGTGCCAGCAGCGAAAGGGAGTCGGGCACCGGGGAGCTGTTTTTT. The variable domain in full, completed from reference TRBV5-6 and TRBJ2-2, reads DAGVTQSPTHLIKTRGQQVTLRCSPKSGHDTVSWYQQALGQGPQFIFQYYEEEERQRGNFPDRFSGHQFPNYSSELNVNALLLGDSALYLCASSERESGTGELFFGEGSRLTVL.